These 12 T cell receptor beta chains share one sample of origin, sequenced in a study of T cells after yellow fever vaccination. Using its own MiXCR run on the 5' RACE reads, TCRdb lists one record per CDR3 protein. The table has 500,000 to 550,000 distinct CDR3 sequences, 20% to 25% seen once. Sample: PBMCs, taken about 21 days after the first yellow fever vaccination. The receptors derive from a man between 18 and 35 years old who received the YFV17D yellow fever vaccine.

The genes are TRBV4-3 and TRBJ2-3; D is unresolved. V dropped 2 bases and J dropped 5 bases, with 14 bases sitting between them. Germline V gives CDR1 LGHNA, CDR2 YSLEER. The CDR3 spans 15 residues. The DNA for the CDR3 is TGCGCCAGCAGCCAACTTTGGACGCAAGTAGATACGCAGTATTTT. It yields the protein CASSQLWTQVDTQYF.

J is TRBJ2-5 and V is TRBV15; 12 nucleotides line up with TRBD1. The CDR3 runs 17 residues. The V gene's germline CDR1 is LNHNV and CDR2 YYDKDF (reference sequence). V lost 4 bases, J lost 5 bases, and 11 bases stayed unmatched. The CDR3 DNA sequence: TGTGCCACCAGCAAGGTCGCCGGGACAGGGGGCTTGGAGACCCAGTACTTC. It specifies CATSKVAGTGGLETQYF.

This clonotype has just a few counts. The chain uses TRBV5-1 and TRBJ2-1; 7 bases match TRBD2. CDR1 SGHRS and CDR2 YFSETQ come from the germline V gene. CDR3 length equals 14 residues. Trimming removed 3 bases from V and 6 bases from J; junction bases left unmatched: 6. For the CDR3, the DNA is TGCGCCAGCAGCTGGGGGGGAGGGACCAATGAGCAGTTCTTC. Residues: CASSWGGGTNEQFF.

This clonotype has at least ten counts. The V and J genes are TRBV3-1 and TRBJ2-7; tentatively, D is TRBD2 (5 bases). The germline V gene has CDR1 LGHDT and CDR2 YNNKEL (reference sequence). The CDR3 totals 12 residues. V was trimmed by 4 bases and J by 7 bases, leaving 11 bases between them. CDR3 in amino acids: CASSPETGEQYF. CDR3 DNA: TGTGCCAGCAGCCCGGAAACGGGGGAGCAGTACTTC.

This clonotype was picked up a small number of times. This sequence joins TRBV11-2 and TRBJ1-1, with 7 bases that match TRBD1. Germline V gene sequence: CDR1 SGHAT, CDR2 FQNNGV. The CDR3 has 15 residues. Trimming removed 5 bases from V and 10 bases from J; junction bases left unmatched: 16. In DNA form, the CDR3 reads TGTGCCAGCAGCCCCGTGTGGGGACAGTATTTTGCAGCTTTCTTT. Translating it yields CASSPVWGQYFAAFF.

The chain links TRBV6-5 to TRBJ1-6, with D perhaps TRBD1 (5 bases). CDR1 is MNHEY and CDR2 is SVGAGI in the germline V gene. The CDR3 contains 17 residues. The V end lost 0 bases, the J end lost 5 bases, and 14 bases lay between the germline ends. The CDR3 bases are TGTGCCAGCAGTTACTCCGGCGGACATTTAGATAATTCACCCCTCCACTTT. Amino acid sequence: CASSYSGGHLDNSPLHF.

This clonotype was seen only a few times. The genes are TRBV7-2 and TRBJ1-2, with 7 nucleotides matching TRBD1. This CDR3 region has 14 residues. Germline V gene lookup returns CDR1 SGHTA and CDR2 FQGNSA. V was clipped by 5 bases and J by 8 bases; unmatched bases: 11. CDR3: CASSDGRWTGGYTF. The CDR3, as DNA: TGTGCCAGCAGCGACGGACGTTGGACAGGAGGCTACACCTTC.

This clonotype showed up many times. The chain joins TRBV5-1 to TRBJ2-5, with 10 bases identical to TRBD1. J lost 3 bases, V lost 4 bases, and 3 bases had no gene match. CDR3 size: 14 residues. Germline V gene data show CDR1 as SGHRS and CDR2 as YFSETQ. CDR3 protein: CASSPGQGKETQYF. For the CDR3, the DNA is TGCGCCAGCAGCCCGGGACAGGGGAAAGAGACCCAGTACTTC.

The rearrangement uses TRBV25-1 and TRBJ1-6, with unresolved D. The V end was cut by 3 bases, the J end by 8 bases, with 5 bases between. CDR1 and CDR2 (germline): MGHDK, SYGVNS. The CDR3 is 12 residues long. The CDR3 nucleotides are TGTGCCAGCAGTGATGGGTATTCACCCCTCCACTTT. It codes for CASSDGYSPLHF.

CDR3 DNA sequence: TGTGCCAGCAGTTCGGGCAGGCCGAACACTGAAGCTTTCTTT. Encoded protein: CASSSGRPNTEAFF. The rearrangement uses TRBV6-5 and TRBJ1-1; D ambiguous. V shed 4 bases and J shed 1 base, with 10 bases lying between them. The CDR3 loop spans 14 amino acids. The germline V gene has CDR1 MNHEY and CDR2 SVGAGI.

This clonotype has more than one count but fewer than ten. CDR3 loop: CASSLGGQGSEQYV. DNA for the CDR3: TGTGCCAGCAGTTTAGGGGGACAGGGGAGCGAGCAGTACGTC. The gene calls are TRBV12-3 or TRBV12-4 and TRBJ2-7; 10 positions agree with TRBD1. Trimming removed 1 base from V and 6 bases from J; junction bases left unmatched: 3. CDR3 length: 14 amino acids.

The table lists this clonotype with a few counts. V and J are TRBV7-2 and TRBJ1-1; D is possibly TRBD1 (5 bases). Germline lookup yields CDR1 SGHTA and CDR2 FQGNSA. V was shortened by 3 bases and J by 10 bases, with 15 bases between the two germline ends. This CDR3 comprises 13 residues. CDR3 nucleotides: TGTGCCAGCAGCTTGGTGGGGGGGTCTCCAGCTTTCTTT. Translating gives CASSLVGGSPAFF.